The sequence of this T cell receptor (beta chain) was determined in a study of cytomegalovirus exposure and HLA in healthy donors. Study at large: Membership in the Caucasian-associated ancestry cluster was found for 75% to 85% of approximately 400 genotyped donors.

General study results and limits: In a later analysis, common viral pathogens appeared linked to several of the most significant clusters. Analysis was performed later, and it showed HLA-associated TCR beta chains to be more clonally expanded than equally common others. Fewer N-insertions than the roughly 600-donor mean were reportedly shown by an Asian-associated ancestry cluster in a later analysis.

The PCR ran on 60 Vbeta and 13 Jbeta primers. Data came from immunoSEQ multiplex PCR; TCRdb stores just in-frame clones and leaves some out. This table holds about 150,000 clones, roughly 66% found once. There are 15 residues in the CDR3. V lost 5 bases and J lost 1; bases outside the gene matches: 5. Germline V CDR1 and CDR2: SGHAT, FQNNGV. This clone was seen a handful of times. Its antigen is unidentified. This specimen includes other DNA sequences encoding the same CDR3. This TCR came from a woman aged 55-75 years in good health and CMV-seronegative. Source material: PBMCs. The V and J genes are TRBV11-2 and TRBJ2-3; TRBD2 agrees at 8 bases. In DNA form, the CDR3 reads TGTGCCAGCAGCCTTGGGACTAGAGGCACAGATACGCAGTATTTT. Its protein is CASSLGTRGTDTQYF. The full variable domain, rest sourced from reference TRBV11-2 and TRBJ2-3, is EAGVAQSPRYKIIEKRQSVAFWCNPISGHATLYWYQQILGQGPKLLIQFQNNGVVDDSQLPKDRFSAERLKGVDSTLKIQPAKLEDSAVYLCASSLGTRGTDTQYFGPGTRLTVL.